A selection of T cell receptor beta chains follows, all from one sample in a study of beta chain features in type 1 diabetes. Here immunoSEQ multiplex PCR was the method, and the copy in TCRdb shows in-frame clones only, minus some. The data contain hundreds of thousands of clones, roughly 12% of them seen just once; the ten biggest clones take up less than 0.02%. The sequenced material came from naive CD4+ T cells from blood. These receptors were collected from a man aged 18 to 35 in good health. CDR3s include the opening cysteine and the closing phenylalanine or tryptophan. D genes are given only for firm matches. Clone size is given for some rows only: seen once, a few or many times, or a class if the clone is expanded.

cdr3_nt | cdr3_aa | d_call | v_call | clone_size | j_call
TGTGCCTGGAGTGGTCTTGGGACAGGGGTTTCACCCCTCCACTTT | CAWSGLGTGVSPLHF | TRBD1 | TRBV30 | few | TRBJ1-6
TGCGCCAGCAGCCAAGCCAGACACCGCTACGAGCAGTACTTC | CASSQARHRYEQYF | . | TRBV4-3 | few | TRBJ2-7
TGTGCCAGCAGTCAATCCGCCTACGCACGGGATACGCAGTATTTT | CASSQSAYARDTQYF | . | TRBV6-5 | . | TRBJ2-3
TGTGCCAGCAGCGTAGCTACAGTAGCGGGAGGGCCGAAAGAGCAGTACTTC | CASSVATVAGGPKEQYF | TRBD2 | TRBV9 | . | TRBJ2-7
TGTGCCAGCAGCCCGCCGGGGGAAGGTAATTCACCCCTCCACTTT | CASSPPGEGNSPLHF | . | TRBV6-5 | once | TRBJ1-6
TGCGCCAGCAGCTCGGACAGGGGAGGTTACGAGCAGTACTTC | CASSSDRGGYEQYF | TRBD1 | TRBV5-1 | . | TRBJ2-7
TGCGCCAGCAGCCAAGTAGGACATTACAATTCACCCCTCCACTTT | CASSQVGHYNSPLHF | . | TRBV4-3 | few | TRBJ1-6
TGTGCCAGCAGCGTCGGCGGAGCTAACTATGGCTACACCTTC | CASSVGGANYGYTF | . | TRBV9 | few | TRBJ1-2
TGTGCCAGCAGCTCTGGGGGGGCTTATGAGCAGTTCTTC | CASSSGGAYEQFF | . | TRBV5-6 | . | TRBJ2-1
TGTGCCAGCAGCTTAGCGCCAGGGACAGGAACCTACGAGCAGTACTTC | CASSLAPGTGTYEQYF | TRBD1 | TRBV7-2 | . | TRBJ2-7
TGTGCCAGCAGCGTAGACAGGGGTGTTAACACCGGGGAGCTGTTTTTT | CASSVDRGVNTGELFF | TRBD1 | TRBV9 | . | TRBJ2-2
TGTGCCAGCAGCTCCCGAGTCAGGGCGGTAGATACGCAGTATTTT | CASSSRVRAVDTQYF | . | TRBV7-2 | . | TRBJ2-3
TGTGCCAGTAGTCTAAATCCTGGTGAAGCTTTCTTT | CASSLNPGEAFF | . | TRBV19 | few | TRBJ1-1
TGTGCCAGCAGCCCGACATGGACTGAAGCTTTCTTT | CASSPTWTEAFF | . | TRBV7-9 | few | TRBJ1-1
TGTGCCACCAGCAGAGATCGAGGAGTAGTCGCGGATACGCAGTATTTT | CATSRDRGVVADTQYF | . | TRBV15 | few | TRBJ2-3
TGTGCCAGCAGGCACCGTGGGGGCAGGGCAAATGAGCAGTTCTTC | CASRHRGGRANEQFF | . | TRBV5-4 | . | TRBJ2-1
TGTGCCAGCAGTGCTCGTTGGGAGCGTAGGTATGAGCAGTTCTTC | CASSARWERRYEQFF | . | TRBV6-1 | few | TRBJ2-1
TGTGCCAGCAGTTACTCGAGTGGGAGAGGGGATACGCAGTATTTT | CASSYSSGRGDTQYF | . | TRBV6-6 | few | TRBJ2-3
TGCGCCAGCAGCGCCGACACGTACAATGAGCAGTTCTTC | CASSADTYNEQFF | . | TRBV5-1 | few | TRBJ2-1
TGTGCCAGCAGCTTAGATCAAGGGGGCTACGAGCAGTACTTC | CASSLDQGGYEQYF | . | TRBV7-6 | . | TRBJ2-7
TGTGCCAGCAGCTTAGGGGGACAGGGGCGGGAGCCCCAGCATTTT | CASSLGGQGREPQHF | TRBD1 | TRBV7-8 | . | TRBJ1-5
TGTGCCACCAGCAGAGGAGGAGGGGCAGAGGACACTGAAGCTTTCTTT | CATSRGGGAEDTEAFF | . | TRBV15 | few | TRBJ1-1
TGCGCCAGCAGCCCGACTAGCGGACCCTTTAAAGAGCAGTTCTTC | CASSPTSGPFKEQFF | TRBD2 | TRBV5-1 | . | TRBJ2-1
TGTGCCAGCAGCCCCCACAGGGATTCCTACAATGAGCAGTTCTTC | CASSPHRDSYNEQFF | . | TRBV7-2 | . | TRBJ2-1
TGTGCCAGTAGTACGACAGGGGATAACGAGCAGTACTTC | CASSTTGDNEQYF | TRBD1 | TRBV19 | . | TRBJ2-7
TGCGCCAGCAGCCTTACAGGGGGGAACACTGAAGCTTTCTTT | CASSLTGGNTEAFF | TRBD1 | TRBV5-1 | few | TRBJ1-1
TGTGCCAGCGGGCAGGGAGAGACCCAGTACTTC | CASGQGETQYF | . | TRBV6-5 | few | TRBJ2-5
TGCGCCAGCAGCGCCGGACAGTATGGCTACACCTTC | CASSAGQYGYTF | . | TRBV5-1 | . | TRBJ1-2
TGTGCCAGCAGCCCCGGGACTAGCAATGAGCAGTTCTTC | CASSPGTSNEQFF | TRBD2 | TRBV5-4 | . | TRBJ2-1
TGTGCCAGCCGAGACCAGGGGGCCGCGGATGAAAAACTGTTTTTT | CASRDQGAADEKLFF | TRBD1 | TRBV19 | few | TRBJ1-4
TGTGCCAGCGGTCGAAGAGTTGCAGGGCGCAGCGATGAGCAGTTCTTC | CASGRRVAGRSDEQFF | . | TRBV28 | . | TRBJ2-1
TGTGCCAGCAGTAAACCTCGGACAGGGGCGGGTGAGCAGTACTTC | CASSKPRTGAGEQYF | TRBD1 | TRBV28 | few | TRBJ2-7
TGTGCCAGCCGGGACACCCAGGGTCAGCCCCAGCATTTT | CASRDTQGQPQHF | . | TRBV28 | . | TRBJ1-5
TGTGCCAGCAGCTTGGCGGAACCGGGATACAATGGCTACACCTTC | CASSLAEPGYNGYTF | . | TRBV7-2 | few | TRBJ1-2
TGTGCCAGCAGCTTAGACGGCGGCGGGTCCTACGAGCAGTACTTC | CASSLDGGGSYEQYF | . | TRBV7-2 | . | TRBJ2-7
TGTGCCTGGAGTGCCCCTTTTTCGGCTAATGAAAAACTGTTTTTT | CAWSAPFSANEKLFF | . | TRBV30 | few | TRBJ1-4
TGTGCCAGCAGCCACCGACTAGCGGGGGGTAAGGATTTT | CASSHRLAGGKDF | TRBD2 | TRBV4-2 | . | TRBJ2-3
TGTGCCTGGAGTCCGGCGGGAAATCAGCCCCAGCATTTT | CAWSPAGNQPQHF | . | TRBV30 | . | TRBJ1-5
TGTGCCAGCAGTTTATTGGCGGGAGGGCCGCCTTACGAGCAGTACTTC | CASSLLAGGPPYEQYF | TRBD2 | TRBV28 | few | TRBJ2-7
TGCAGCGTTCGACAGGGGGCTGGAGATACGCAGTATTTT | CSVRQGAGDTQYF | TRBD1 | TRBV29-1 | few | TRBJ2-3
TGTGCCTGGAGTGTAAACCCCCAGGGGACCCAGTACTTC | CAWSVNPQGTQYF | . | TRBV30 | few | TRBJ2-5
TGTGCCAGCAGCGTAGGGCACAGGGGGCATACTGAAGCTTTCTTT | CASSVGHRGHTEAFF | TRBD1 | TRBV9 | . | TRBJ1-1
TGCGCCAGCAGTCGACAGGGGGATGGTTACGAGCAGTACTTC | CASSRQGDGYEQYF | TRBD1 | TRBV5-1 | . | TRBJ2-7
TGCGCCAGCAGCTTGCAGGGCGCCGACACTGAAGCTTTCTTT | CASSLQGADTEAFF | . | TRBV5-1 | few | TRBJ1-1
TGTGCCAGCAGCCCCGGGGCAGGGGGGTATTTGGATACGCAGTATTTT | CASSPGAGGYLDTQYF | . | TRBV7-8 | . | TRBJ2-3
TGTGCCAGCAGTTTACAGGGTCTGGGCAATCAGCCCCAGCATTTT | CASSLQGLGNQPQHF | . | TRBV28 | few | TRBJ1-5
TGTGCCAGCAGTTCCCCGGGACAGAACACTGAAGCTTTCTTT | CASSSPGQNTEAFF | . | TRBV28 | . | TRBJ1-1
TGCAGCGTTGAGATGGGACAGGGCTTGGGGGAGCTGTTTTTT | CSVEMGQGLGELFF | TRBD1 | TRBV29-1 | . | TRBJ2-2